This entry features one TCR beta chain sequence. Its antigen remains unidentified. Time point defined: persistent/refractory GD, antithyroid drugs over 5 years with positive TRAb. RNA extracted from PBMCs served as the sequencing template. These data belong to a study of regulatory T cells in long-lasting Graves disease. The study's findings and limits: Persistent disease exhibited a predilection for TRBV28, TRBJ1-2 and TRBJ2-5. Having only a small sample size may have limited accuracy. Among the persistent patients, some 2,900 public clonotypes were shared, more than the 850 to 1,000 shared among new patients.

The J segment lost 1 base and the V segment lost 2 bases, leaving 10 bases of the junction unmatched. This CDR3 is 18 amino acids long. The germline CDR1 and CDR2 sequences are DFQATT and SNEGSKA (reference sequence). TCR beta libraries were built with iRepertoire HTBI primers and Arm-PCR of CDR3 regions. From the multiplex PCR reads, TCRdb called clonotypes with MiXCR, one entry per CDR3 protein. The sample holds approximately 400,000 distinct CDR3 sequences; about 20% are singletons and the top ten take about a quarter. The rearrangement joins TRBV20-1 to TRBJ2-3, with TRBD2 identical over 12 bases. Sequences were derived from peripheral blood mononuclear cells (PBMCs), sampled when the disease was refractory, from a patient treated with antithyroid drugs. The TCR sequence derives from a female donor with Graves disease. DNA for the CDR3: TGCAGTGCTAGAATGCCCGGACTAGCGGGGAGTGGCACAGATACGCAGTATTTT. Translated: CSARMPGLAGSGTDTQYF.